The 30 T cell receptor beta chains reported below all come from one sample, sequenced in a study of T cells in Graves' hyperthyroidism and ophthalmopathy. TCR beta CDR3 regions were amplified from RNA. Primed by the HTBI set, a first-round RT-PCR was run on the TCR CDR3. TCRdb ran MiXCR on the multiplex PCR reads and lists one entry per CDR3 protein. This sample has around 350,000 distinct CDR3 sequences; roughly 14% occur once, and the top ten carry roughly 21%. Sequences were obtained from blood. These receptors originate from a woman aged 25 to 39 with Graves' ophthalmopathy.

The chain employs TRBV7-9 and TRBJ2-2, with D perhaps TRBD1 (6 bases). The germline V and J ends were trimmed by 5 bases and 4 bases, with 11 bases remaining between them. The CDR3 is made up of 14 amino acids. CDR1 and CDR2 from the germline V gene are SEHNR and FQNEAQ (reference sequence). This chain's CDR3 is CASSRGQITGELFF. CDR3 sequence (DNA): TGTGCCAGCAGCCGCGGACAGATCACCGGGGAGCTGTTTTTT.

This clonotype was counted at least ten times. The rearrangement joins TRBV7-6 to TRBJ1-4; D call uncertain. The CDR3 consists of 15 residues. The germline V gene encodes CDR1 SGHVS and CDR2 FNYEAQ. V was clipped by 3 bases and J by 1 base, with 9 bases between them. CDR3 loop: CASSFSPGTNEKLFF. The CDR3 DNA is TGTGCCAGCAGCTTCTCCCCGGGAACTAATGAAAAACTGTTTTTT.

This clonotype was observed at least ten times. CDR3 sequence (DNA): TGTGCCAGCAGCTTAGGTGGACTAGCGGCCCGGGAGACCCAGTACTTC. Protein: CASSLGGLAARETQYF. The chain carries TRBV7-2 and TRBJ2-5; TRBD2 aligns across 10 bases. V gave up 1 base and J gave up 5 bases; unmatched junction bases: 7. The germline gives CDR1 SGHTA, CDR2 FQGNSA. The CDR3 contains 16 residues. Using reference TRBV7-2 and TRBJ2-5 for the parts outside the CDR3, the full variable domain is GAGVSQSPSNKVTEKGKDVELRCDPISGHTALYWYRQSLGQGLEFLIYFQGNSAPDKSGLPSDRFSAERTGGSVSTLTIQRTQQEDSAVYLCASSLGGLAARETQYFGPGTRLLVL.

This CDR3 is CASSLYAGGNEKLFF. The DNA of the CDR3 is TGTGCCAGCAGTTTATATGCGGGGGGCAATGAAAAACTGTTTTTT. The chain uses TRBV28 and TRBJ1-4, with a tentative D call TRBD1 (6 bases). Trimming stripped 1 base from V and 5 bases from J, with 11 bases between. This CDR3 is built from 15 residues. The germline V gene has CDR1 MDHEN and CDR2 SYDVKM.

This clonotype was seen many times. The chain joins TRBV4-2 to TRBJ2-1, with no clear D. Germline CDR1 reads LGHNA; CDR2 reads YNFKEQ. V was shortened by 4 bases and J by 3 bases, with 7 bases between the two germline ends. There are 13 residues in the CDR3. The CDR3 coding sequence is TGTGCCAGCAGCCCCTTCCTCTACAATGAGCAGTTCTTC. Protein product: CASSPFLYNEQFF.

This clonotype was picked up many times. The V call is TRBV20-1, the J call TRBJ2-1; TRBD1 matches 8 bases. The CDR3 extends over 13 amino acids. Germline loops: CDR1 DFQATT, CDR2 SNEGSKA (reference sequence). Losses at the gene ends were 6 bases for V and 3 bases for J; bases not matched to a gene: 4. The CDR3 reads CSASDRDYNEQFF. DNA for the CDR3: TGCAGTGCATCGGACAGGGACTACAATGAGCAGTTCTTC.

This clonotype was counted a few times. V is TRBV14 and J is TRBJ1-1; tentative D call: TRBD1 (6 bases). This CDR3 has 12 residues. With 0 bases removed from V and 11 bases from J, the gap between germline ends came to 10 bases. The germline V gene encodes CDR1 SGHDN and CDR2 FVKESK. The CDR3 sequence: CASSQEWGHAFF. As DNA, the CDR3 is TGTGCCAGCAGCCAAGAGTGGGGGCACGCTTTCTTT.

This clonotype was counted a few times. The V call is TRBV13, the J call TRBJ2-7; 7 bases align to TRBD2. This CDR3 contains 15 residues. CDR1 PRHDT and CDR2 FYEKMQ come from the germline V gene (reference sequence). With V trimmed by 1 base and J by 4 bases, 7 bases remained unmatched. CDR3: CASSLVVLGGYEQYF. CDR3 bases: TGTGCCAGCAGCTTAGTGGTTTTGGGGGGGTACGAGCAGTACTTC.

The genes are TRBV9 and TRBJ2-3; the D gene is possibly TRBD1 (6 bases). The CDR3 sequence is 15 residues long. Trimming took off 2 bases at V and 4 bases at J, with 14 bases between the two ends. The germline gives CDR1 SGDLS, CDR2 YYNGEE. The CDR3 loop reads CASSVWGLQADTQYF. Written as DNA, the CDR3 is TGTGCCAGCAGCGTTTGGGGGCTTCAGGCAGATACGCAGTATTTT.

As to this clonotype: A much larger clone differs from this one at a single base, so this may be a read error. This sequence joins TRBV5-6 and TRBJ1-4; D gene uncertain. The V end lost 4 bases, the J end lost 7 bases, and 14 bases lay between the germline ends. The CDR3 loop spans 14 amino acids. CDR1 SGHDT and CDR2 YYEEEE come from the germline V gene. This chain's CDR3 is CASSPTERAEKLFF. CDR3 DNA: TGTGCCAGCAGCCCCACAGAGAGGGCTGAAAAACTGTTTTTT.

Ten or more counts support this clonotype. The V call is TRBV30, the J call TRBJ2-5, with 9 bases identical to TRBD2. Germline CDR1 reads GTSNPN; CDR2 reads SVGIG (reference sequence). J lost 1 base, V lost 3 bases, and 3 bases had no gene match. This CDR3 has 14 amino acids. CDR3 sequence reads: CAWSLSGGQETQYF. DNA of the CDR3: TGTGCCTGGAGCCTTAGCGGGGGCCAAGAGACCCAGTACTTC.

Regarding this clonotype: Since a much larger clone is just one base distant, this may be a read error. The chain links TRBV12-3 or TRBV12-4 to TRBJ1-4; D unresolved. The CDR3 runs 13 residues. The CDR3, as DNA: TGTGTCAGCAGTTTAGTTTTACGTGAAAAACTGTTTTTT. It is translated as CVSSLVLREKLFF.

The chain combines TRBV11-2 with TRBJ2-3; TRBD2 is a possible D gene (6 bases). Germline assignment: CDR1 SGHAT and CDR2 FQNNGV. Trimming removed 5 bases at V and 0 bases at J, with 15 bases between. This CDR3 is built from 16 residues. This CDR3 reads CASSPQGLTSTDTQYF. CDR3 coding DNA: TGTGCCAGCAGCCCACAAGGACTAACCAGCACAGATACGCAGTATTTT.

This clonotype was detected ten times or more. The chain links TRBV6-2 or TRBV6-3 to TRBJ2-3, with 13 bases that match TRBD2. This CDR3 comprises 16 residues. Looked up from germline, CDR1 is MNHEY and CDR2 is SVGEGT. V was pared by 0 bases and J by 8 bases, with 5 bases of the junction left unmatched. The CDR3 nucleotides read TGTGCCAGCAGTTACTCCGGGACTAGCGGGATTGGTACGCAGTATTTT. Protein product: CASSYSGTSGIGTQYF.

The sample holds a few counts of this clonotype. V is TRBV29-1 and J is TRBJ2-7, with no clear D. The CDR3 has 11 residues. The V gene's germline CDR1 is SQVTM and CDR2 ANQGSEA. The germline V and J ends were trimmed by 5 bases and 4 bases, with 9 bases remaining between them. DNA of the CDR3: TGCAGCGTTAAGGGCGGTTACGAGCAGTACTTC. Its protein is CSVKGGYEQYF.

This clonotype was seen a handful of times. The J gene is TRBJ1-1, the V gene TRBV24-1; TRBD1 aligns across 8 bases. Germline V gives CDR1 KGHDR, CDR2 SFDVKD. CDR3 size: 14 residues. V trimming: 8 bases; J trimming: 5 bases; junction bases outside the gene matches: 9. The CDR3 loop is CATTGDRGGTEAFF. The CDR3 region has the DNA TGTGCCACCACTGGCGACAGGGGTGGGACTGAAGCTTTCTTT.

This clonotype was counted a few times. This chain connects TRBV7-6 to TRBJ1-6; D gene unclear. The V gene's germline CDR1 is SGHVS and CDR2 FNYEAQ. This CDR3 contains 15 residues. The V end lost 5 bases, the J end lost 8 bases, and 16 bases lay between the germline ends. The CDR3 sequence is CASSPDNVGHSPLHF. The DNA for the CDR3 is TGTGCCAGCAGCCCAGACAACGTGGGCCATTCACCCCTCCACTTT.

This clonotype has a handful of counts. The chain joins TRBV4-2 to TRBJ2-3, with 8 bases that match TRBD2. The V gene end was trimmed by 0 bases and the J gene end by 4 bases; junction bases not matched to a gene: 6. Germline V gene data show CDR1 as LGHNA and CDR2 as YNFKEQ. This CDR3 is built from 16 residues. As DNA, the CDR3 is TGTGCCAGCAGCCAAGATAGGTCGGGGGGGTCAGATACGCAGTATTTT. Protein: CASSQDRSGGSDTQYF.

This clonotype was counted ten times or more. The chain is built from TRBV5-5 and TRBJ1-1; D might be TRBD1 (5 bases). The germline CDR1 and CDR2 sequences are SGHKS and YYEKEE (reference sequence). Trimming stripped 0 bases from V and 3 bases from J, with 12 bases between. The CDR3 is 15 residues long. CDR3 amino acids: CASSLEVGVYTEAFF. The CDR3 nucleotides read TGTGCCAGCAGCTTGGAAGTGGGGGTGTACACTGAAGCTTTCTTT. Based on the CDR3 plus reference TRBV5-5 and TRBJ1-1, the full variable domain is DAGVTQSPTHLIKTRGQQVTLRCSPISGHKSVSWYQQVLGQGPQFIFQYYEKEERGRGNFPDRFSARQFPNYSSELNVNALLLGDSALYLCASSLEVGVYTEAFFGQGTRLTVV.

In its sample, this clonotype was seen many times. V is TRBV28 and J is TRBJ2-3; possible D gene TRBD2, 7 bases. Germline values: CDR1 MDHEN, CDR2 SYDVKM. With 5 bases removed from V and 3 bases from J, the gap between germline ends came to 18 bases. The CDR3 is 16 residues long. CDR3: CASSERRGAVTDTQYF. In DNA form, the CDR3 reads TGTGCCAGCAGTGAGCGCCGGGGGGCTGTAACAGATACGCAGTATTTT.

A few counts support this clonotype. The chain joins TRBV7-2 to TRBJ2-3, with a possible D match to TRBD1 (5 bases). The V end lost 6 bases, the J end lost 11 bases, and 15 bases lay between the germline ends. There are 12 residues in the CDR3. Germline V gene lookup returns CDR1 SGHTA and CDR2 FQGNSA. DNA for the CDR3: TGTGCCAGCAGTTCACGACAGACACAGCAGTATTTT. Its translation is CASSSRQTQQYF.

This clonotype came up many times. The CDR3 DNA is TGTGCCAGCAGCCCCACAGGGAGCACAGATACGCAGTATTTT. It specifies CASSPTGSTDTQYF. The gene calls are TRBV3-1 and TRBJ2-3, with D perhaps matching TRBD1 (6 bases). The CDR3 is 14 residues long. Germline values: CDR1 LGHDT, CDR2 YNNKEL (reference sequence). Trimming stripped 4 bases from V and 0 bases from J, with 8 bases between.

The gene calls are TRBV29-1 and TRBJ2-7; TRBD2 might be the D (6 bases). Germline lookup yields CDR1 SQVTM and CDR2 ANQGSEA. The CDR3 is 13 residues long. Trimming left V 8 bases short and J 0 bases short, with 14 bases between. As DNA, the CDR3 is TGCAGCTGTCTGGGGGGAATCTCCTACGAGCAGTACTTC. Its protein product is CSCLGGISYEQYF.

This clonotype showed up many times. This sequence joins TRBV6-1 and TRBJ1-1; no reliable D call. This CDR3 spans 13 amino acids. The germline V gene encodes CDR1 MNHNS and CDR2 SASEGT. The germline V and J ends were trimmed by 6 bases and 3 bases, with 11 bases remaining between them. Written as DNA, the CDR3 is TGTGCCAGCAGGATCTGGGTGGACACTGAAGCTTTCTTT. Its translation: CASRIWVDTEAFF.

Many counts were recorded for this clonotype. The chain recombines TRBV10-1 with TRBJ2-2, with D unclear. Germline CDR1 and CDR2: WNHNN and SYGVQD (reference sequence). CDR3 length: 14 residues. Trimming stripped 4 bases from V and 7 bases from J, with 13 bases between. The CDR3: CASSGLTSFGELFF. As DNA, the CDR3 is TGCGCCAGCAGTGGGCTTACTTCATTCGGGGAGCTGTTTTTT.

The chain uses TRBV20-1 and TRBJ1-2; D is uncertain. Germline CDR1 is DFQATT and CDR2 is SNEGSKA (reference sequence). Trimming shortened V by 0 bases and J by 5 bases, and 4 bases separated the two germline ends. The CDR3 loop spans 11 amino acids. CDR3 protein: CSARDQYGYTF. The CDR3 coding sequence is TGCAGTGCTAGAGATCAGTATGGCTACACCTTC.

This clonotype was seen ten or more times. The chain links TRBV19 to TRBJ2-1; 7 positions match TRBD2. Germline assignment: CDR1 LNHDA and CDR2 SQIVND (reference sequence). Trimming removed 4 bases from V and 3 bases from J; junction bases left unmatched: 3. The CDR3 length is 14 residues. CDR3 DNA: TGTGCCAGTAGTAGACTAGCAAGCTACAATGAGCAGTTCTTC. Amino acids: CASSRLASYNEQFF.

The chain couples TRBV4-2 to TRBJ2-5; TRBD2 matches 7 bases. There are 14 residues in the CDR3. J was trimmed by 0 bases and V by 5 bases; bases with no gene match: 3. Germline lookup yields CDR1 LGHNA and CDR2 YNFKEQ. CDR3 sequence (DNA): TGTGCCAGCAGCTTCGGGACTAACCAAGAGACCCAGTACTTC. Translation gives CASSFGTNQETQYF.

This clonotype was recorded at least ten times. The V and J genes are TRBV20-1 and TRBJ2-3, with a tentative D call TRBD1 (9 bases). V was trimmed by 6 bases and J by 3 bases, leaving 19 bases between them. Germline CDR1 and CDR2: DFQATT and SNEGSKA (reference sequence). The CDR3 is made up of 15 amino acids. CDR3 in amino acids: CSARAGDRDTDTQYF. The CDR3 coding sequence is TGCAGTGCCCGAGCGGGGGACAGGGATACAGATACGCAGTATTTT.

This clonotype was seen ten or more times. V usage is TRBV10-2 and J usage is TRBJ2-5; 7 bases are a match to TRBD2. The CDR3 runs 13 residues. V lost 8 bases to trimming and J lost 0 bases; unmatched junction nucleotides: 3. Looked up from germline, CDR1 is WSHSY and CDR2 is SAAADI. Here the CDR3 reads CASGGGDQETQYF. The CDR3 DNA is TGCGCCAGCGGGGGGGGGGACCAAGAGACCCAGTACTTC.